The 18 T cell receptor beta chains given below trace back to one sample, sequenced in a study of blood T cell repertoires in COVID-19. The repertoire was sequenced with immunoSEQ multiplex PCR; TCRdb's copy has only in-frame clones and lacks some. The data contain fewer than 350,000 clones, about nine tenths of them singletons. Sequenced: PBMCs or T cells enriched from blood (not recorded which). These TCRs come from a man aged 55 to 69 who had recovered from COVID-19.

The genes are TRBV28 and TRBJ2-7; the D is unclear. Germline CDR1 and CDR2: MDHEN and SYDVKM. Trimming cost V 2 bases and J 6 bases, with 8 bases left between them. This CDR3 has 12 amino acids. CDR3 in amino acids: CASSLGGFEQYF. The CDR3 DNA sequence: TGTGCCAGCAGTTTAGGCGGTTTCGAGCAGTACTTC. The full variable domain, with the rest looked up from reference TRBV28 and TRBJ2-7, is DVKVTQSSRYLVKRTGEKVFLECVQDMDHENMFWYRQDPGLGLRLIYFSYDVKMKEKGDIPEGYSVSREKKERFSLILESASTNQTSMYLCASSLGGFEQYFGPGTRLTVT.

This chain joins TRBV18 and TRBJ1-3, with 8 bases that match TRBD1. V shed 6 bases and J 1 base; nucleotides not matched to a gene: 8. Germline CDR1 reads KGHSH; CDR2 reads LQKENI. The CDR3 has 16 residues. CDR3 DNA: TGTGCCAGCTCCCCCTCGGGACAGGTTTCTGGAAACACCATATATTTT. This codes for CASSPSGQVSGNTIYF.

This chain joins TRBV19 and TRBJ2-3; 8 nucleotides agree with TRBD2. The CDR3 loop spans 16 amino acids. With 5 bases clipped from V and 1 base from J, the junction kept 8 bases outside the gene matches. Looked up from germline, CDR1 is LNHDA and CDR2 is SQIVND (reference sequence). This chain's CDR3 is CASSPGLVGGTDTQYF. The CDR3 nucleotides read TGTGCCAGTAGTCCGGGACTAGTGGGGGGCACAGATACGCAGTATTTT.

The genes are TRBV5-4 and TRBJ1-1; no clear D. CDR1 and CDR2 (germline): SGHNT, YYREEE (reference sequence). Trimming removed 4 bases at V and 2 bases at J, with 9 bases between. The CDR3 runs 13 residues. The CDR3 region has the DNA TGTGCCAGCAGCCGGTTTTATAACACTGAAGCTTTCTTT. Protein product: CASSRFYNTEAFF.

The chain joins TRBV3-1 (or the pseudogene TRBV3-2) to TRBJ2-1; unclear D gene. Per the germline V gene, CDR1 is LGHDT and CDR2 is YNNKEL (reference sequence). V lost 2 bases and J 0 bases, leaving 11 bases between the germline ends. The CDR3 consists of 16 residues. The CDR3 DNA sequence: TGTGCCAGCAGCCAATTGCGGCGGAGCTCCTACAATGAGCAGTTCTTC. Translated: CASSQLRRSSYNEQFF.

This chain connects TRBV19 to TRBJ1-5; unclear D gene. Looked up from germline, CDR1 is LNHDA and CDR2 is SQIVND (reference sequence). With 5 bases removed from V and 0 bases from J, the gap between germline ends came to 5 bases. There are 13 residues in the CDR3. The CDR3 DNA follows: TGTGCCAGTAGTCGGAGTAGCAATCAGCCCCAGCATTTT. Translating it yields CASSRSSNQPQHF.

J is TRBJ1-5 and V is TRBV19; D is uncertain. CDR3 length: 15 amino acids. In germline, CDR1 is LNHDA, CDR2 SQIVND (reference sequence). V lost 10 bases, J lost 0 bases, and 16 bases lay in between. The DNA of the CDR3 is TGTGCCACCTTACGATCCATCTATAGCAATCAGCCCCAGCATTTT. Its translation: CATLRSIYSNQPQHF.

The genes are TRBV28 and TRBJ2-7; possibly TRBD1 for D (5 bases). CDR1 and CDR2 (germline): MDHEN, SYDVKM. The CDR3 runs 17 residues. The V gene lost 8 bases and the J gene lost 3 bases, with 26 bases spanning the gap. The DNA for the CDR3 is TGTGCCAGCGTTAATATCGACTCCCGACAGAACAGCTACGAGCAGTACTTC. Protein sequence: CASVNIDSRQNSYEQYF.

This clone came up once. The chain recombines TRBV5-4 with TRBJ2-3; 9 nucleotides align to TRBD1. This CDR3 has 15 residues. The germline V gene encodes CDR1 SGHNT and CDR2 YYREEE (reference sequence). V gave up 4 bases and J gave up 6 bases; unmatched junction bases: 9. As DNA, the CDR3 is TGTGCCAGCAGCATCCGGGACAGGGTCAGGGATACGCAGTATTTT. Protein: CASSIRDRVRDTQYF. Based on the CDR3 plus reference TRBV5-4 and TRBJ2-3, the full variable domain is ETGVTQSPTHLIKTRGQQVTLRCSSQSGHNTVSWYQQALGQGPQFIFQYYREEENGRGNFPPRFSGLQFPNYSSELNVNALELDDSALYLCASSIRDRVRDTQYFGPGTRLTVL.

This clone has a single count. The chain carries TRBV5-5 and TRBJ1-5; 8 positions agree with TRBD1. CDR1 is SGHKS, CDR2 YYEKEE, per germline (reference sequence). The CDR3 extends over 15 amino acids. V shed 0 bases and J 7 bases; nucleotides not matched to a gene: 6. CDR3 nucleotides: TGTGCCAGCAGCTTGGAGGGACAGGCAGGGCAGCCCCAGCATTTT. Protein sequence: CASSLEGQAGQPQHF.

In regard to this clone: The same CDR3 can be traced to other DNA sequences in this sample. The chain combines TRBV5-6 with TRBJ2-7; 7 bases line up with TRBD1. Germline V CDR1 and CDR2: SGHDT, YYEEEE. There are 14 residues in the CDR3. Germline trimming cut 0 bases from V and 1 base from J; bases unmatched to any gene: 1. CDR3 amino acids: CASSLGQGSYEQYF. As DNA, the CDR3 is TGTGCCAGCAGCTTGGGACAGGGTTCCTACGAGCAGTACTTC.

This clone is a singleton in its sample. This chain uses TRBV7-8 with TRBJ1-5, with 7 bases that match TRBD1. Per germline, CDR1 SGHVS and CDR2 FQNEAQ. The V and J ends lost 1 base and 6 bases, in that order; junction bases with no gene match: 0. This CDR3 contains 13 residues. CDR3: CASSLDRGQPQHF. Written as DNA, the CDR3 is TGTGCCAGCAGCTTAGACAGGGGTCAGCCCCAGCATTTT.

About this clone itself: The same CDR3 is also encoded by other DNA sequences in this sample. The V gene is TRBV9, the J gene TRBJ2-7; maybe TRBD1 (5 bases). The CDR3 has 14 amino acids. Germline values: CDR1 SGDLS, CDR2 YYNGEE. Trimming cost V 2 bases and J 1 base, with 10 bases left between them. The CDR3 nucleotides are TGTGCCAGCAGCGTGTCAGGGCGATCCTACGAGCAGTACTTC. It codes for CASSVSGRSYEQYF.

The chain is built from TRBV2 and TRBJ1-6, with TRBD1 identical over 9 bases. Germline V gene lookup returns CDR1 SNHLY and CDR2 FYNNEI. V lost 7 bases and J lost 6; bases outside the gene matches: 7. There are 15 residues in the CDR3. CDR3 nucleotides: TGTGCCAGCAAGGGGGGGGACAGGGTTAATTCACCCCTCCACTTT. This sequence encodes CASKGGDRVNSPLHF.

Written as DNA, the CDR3 is TGTGCCAGCAGGGCGGCTGGGACAGGGGGGACCGGGGAGCTGTTTTTT. It specifies CASRAAGTGGTGELFF. This rearrangement joins TRBV28 to TRBJ2-2, with 11 bases that match TRBD1. The CDR3 is 16 residues long. From germline, CDR1 is MDHEN and CDR2 SYDVKM. Unmatched junction bases numbered 8, after V lost 6 bases and J lost 5 bases.

V is TRBV28 and J is TRBJ2-5, with D perhaps TRBD1 (6 bases). The V end lost 3 bases, the J end lost 3 bases, and 23 bases lay between the germline ends. CDR1 is MDHEN, CDR2 SYDVKM, per germline. The CDR3 runs 18 residues. This chain's CDR3 is CASSLRPGGGHWEETQYF. CDR3 in DNA: TGTGCCAGCAGTTTGAGGCCCGGTGGGGGACATTGGGAAGAGACCCAGTACTTC.

V is TRBV12-5 and J is TRBJ2-1, with D perhaps matching TRBD2 (5 bases). Per germline, CDR1 LGHNT and CDR2 FRNRAP. The CDR3 totals 15 residues. V lost 6 bases to trimming and J lost 8 bases, with 20 bases between them. The CDR3 spells CASGVEWASNYEQFF. Written as DNA, the CDR3 is TGTGCTAGTGGGGTGGAGTGGGCTAGCAATTATGAGCAGTTCTTC.

The chain uses TRBV7-9 and TRBJ2-2; 7 bases fit TRBD1. Germline CDR1 and CDR2: SEHNR and FQNEAQ (reference sequence). V shed 5 bases, J shed 4 bases, and the junction held 16 bases outside the gene matches. The CDR3 has 18 amino acids. CDR3 nucleotides: TGTGCCAGCAGCCCTATCGCGACAGGGTGGATTGGCACCGGGGAGCTGTTTTTT. Translation gives CASSPIATGWIGTGELFF.